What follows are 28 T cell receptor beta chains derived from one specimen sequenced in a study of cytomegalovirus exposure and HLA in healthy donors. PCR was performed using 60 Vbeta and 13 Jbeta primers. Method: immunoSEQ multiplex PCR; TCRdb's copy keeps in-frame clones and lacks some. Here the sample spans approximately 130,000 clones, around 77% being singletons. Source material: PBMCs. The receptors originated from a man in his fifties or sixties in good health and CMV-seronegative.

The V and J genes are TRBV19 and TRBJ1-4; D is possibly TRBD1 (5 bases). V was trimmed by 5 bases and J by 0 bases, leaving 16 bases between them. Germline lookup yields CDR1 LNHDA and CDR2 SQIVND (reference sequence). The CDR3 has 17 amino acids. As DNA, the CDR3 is TGTGCCAGTAGTCCGCCGGGGGAAGATGCAACTAATGAAAAACTGTTTTTT. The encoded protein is CASSPPGEDATNEKLFF.

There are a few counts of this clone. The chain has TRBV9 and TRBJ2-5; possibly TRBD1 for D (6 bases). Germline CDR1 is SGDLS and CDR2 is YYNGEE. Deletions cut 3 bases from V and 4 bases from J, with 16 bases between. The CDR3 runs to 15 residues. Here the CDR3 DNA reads TGTGCCAGCAGCGCAGGTGGGGGCTCCGGAGAGACCCAGTACTTC. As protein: CASSAGGGSGETQYF.

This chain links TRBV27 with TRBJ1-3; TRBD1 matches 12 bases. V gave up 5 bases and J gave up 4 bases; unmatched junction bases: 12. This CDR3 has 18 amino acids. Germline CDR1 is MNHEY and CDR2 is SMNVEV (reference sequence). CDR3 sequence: CASSPGQGAPRAGNTIYF. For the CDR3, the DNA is TGTGCCAGCAGTCCGGGACAGGGGGCTCCTAGGGCCGGAAACACCATATATTTT.

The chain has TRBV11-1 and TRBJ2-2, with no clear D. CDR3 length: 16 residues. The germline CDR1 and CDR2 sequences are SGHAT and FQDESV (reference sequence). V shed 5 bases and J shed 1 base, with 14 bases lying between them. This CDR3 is CASSPPSTGNTGELFF. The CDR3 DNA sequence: TGTGCCAGCAGCCCCCCTTCGACGGGGAACACCGGGGAGCTGTTTTTT.

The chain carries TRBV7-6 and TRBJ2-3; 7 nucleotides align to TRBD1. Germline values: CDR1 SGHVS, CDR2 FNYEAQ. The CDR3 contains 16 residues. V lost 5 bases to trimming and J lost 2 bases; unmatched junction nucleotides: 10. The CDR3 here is CASSPDHRGYTDTQYF. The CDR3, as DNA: TGTGCCAGCAGCCCAGACCACAGGGGCTACACAGATACGCAGTATTTT.

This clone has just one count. The CDR3, as DNA: TGTGCCAGCAGTGAAGCTCCCCTACTCCAGCATTTT. Its translation: CASSEAPLLQHF. The V gene is TRBV2, the J gene TRBJ1-5; no clear D. This CDR3 region has 12 residues. V gave up 0 bases and J gave up 12 bases, with 9 bases separating them. CDR1 is SNHLY and CDR2 is FYNNEI in the germline V gene. Using reference TRBV2 and TRBJ1-5 for the parts outside the CDR3, the full variable domain is EPEVTQTPSHQVTQMGQEVILRCVPISNHLYFYWYRQILGQKVEFLVSFYNNEISEKSEIFDDQFSVERPDGSNFTLKIRSTKLEDSAMYFCASSEAPLLQHFGDGTRLSIL.

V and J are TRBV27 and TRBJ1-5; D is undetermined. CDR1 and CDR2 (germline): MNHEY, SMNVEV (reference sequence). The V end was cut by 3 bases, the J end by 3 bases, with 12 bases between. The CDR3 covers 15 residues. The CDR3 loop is CASSLLAGSNQPQHF. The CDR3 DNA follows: TGTGCCAGCAGTTTGCTAGCCGGCTCCAATCAGCCCCAGCATTTT.

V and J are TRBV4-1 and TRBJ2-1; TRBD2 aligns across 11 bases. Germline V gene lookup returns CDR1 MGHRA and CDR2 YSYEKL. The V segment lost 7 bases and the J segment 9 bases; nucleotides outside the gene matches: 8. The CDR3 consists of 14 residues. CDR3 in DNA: TGCGCCAGCAAGTTAGCGGGAGGGCCTGGTGAGCAGTTCTTC. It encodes CASKLAGGPGEQFF.

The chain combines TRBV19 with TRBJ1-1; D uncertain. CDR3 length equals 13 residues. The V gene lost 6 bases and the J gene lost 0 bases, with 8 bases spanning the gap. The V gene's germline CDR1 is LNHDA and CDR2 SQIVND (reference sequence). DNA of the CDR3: TGTGCCAGTAGAGATCAGGTGAACACTGAAGCTTTCTTT. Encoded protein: CASRDQVNTEAFF.

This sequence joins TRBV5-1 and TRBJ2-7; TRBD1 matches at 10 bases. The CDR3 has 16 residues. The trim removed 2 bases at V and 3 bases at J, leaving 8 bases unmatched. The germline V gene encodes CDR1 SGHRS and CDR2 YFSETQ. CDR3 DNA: TGCGCCAGCAGCTTAAGGGACAGGGGTCCCCACTACGAGCAGTACTTC. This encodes CASSLRDRGPHYEQYF.

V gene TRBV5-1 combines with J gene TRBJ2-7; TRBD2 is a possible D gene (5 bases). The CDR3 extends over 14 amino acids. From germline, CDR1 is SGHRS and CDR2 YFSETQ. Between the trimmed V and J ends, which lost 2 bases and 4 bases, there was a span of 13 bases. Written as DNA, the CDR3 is TGCGCCAGCAGCTTCCAAGAGGGTGGGTACGAGCAGTACTTC. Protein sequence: CASSFQEGGYEQYF.

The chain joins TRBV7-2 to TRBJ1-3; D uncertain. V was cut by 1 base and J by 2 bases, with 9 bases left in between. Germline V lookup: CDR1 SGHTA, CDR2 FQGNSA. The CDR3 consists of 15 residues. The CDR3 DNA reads TGTGCCAGCAGCTTAGGTCCCCCGGCTGGAAACACCATATATTTT. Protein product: CASSLGPPAGNTIYF.

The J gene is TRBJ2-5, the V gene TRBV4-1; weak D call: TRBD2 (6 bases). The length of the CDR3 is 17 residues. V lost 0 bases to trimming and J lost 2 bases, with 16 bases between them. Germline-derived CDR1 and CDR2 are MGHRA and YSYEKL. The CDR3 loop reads CASSQDGGTGLQETQYF. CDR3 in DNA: TGCGCCAGCAGCCAAGATGGCGGGACGGGGCTACAAGAGACCCAGTACTTC.

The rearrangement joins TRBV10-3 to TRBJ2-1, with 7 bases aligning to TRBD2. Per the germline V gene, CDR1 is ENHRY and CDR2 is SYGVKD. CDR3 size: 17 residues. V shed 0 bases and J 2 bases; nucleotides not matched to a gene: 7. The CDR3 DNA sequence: TGTGCCATCAGTGAGTCGACTCGAGGGAGGGCCTACAATGAGCAGTTCTTC. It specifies CAISESTRGRAYNEQFF.

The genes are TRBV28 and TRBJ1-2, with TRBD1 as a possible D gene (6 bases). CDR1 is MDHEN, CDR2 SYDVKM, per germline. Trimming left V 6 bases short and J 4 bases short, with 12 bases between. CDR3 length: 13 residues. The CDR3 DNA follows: TGTGCCAGCAGCCCGGGACATATCTATGGCTACACCTTC. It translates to CASSPGHIYGYTF.

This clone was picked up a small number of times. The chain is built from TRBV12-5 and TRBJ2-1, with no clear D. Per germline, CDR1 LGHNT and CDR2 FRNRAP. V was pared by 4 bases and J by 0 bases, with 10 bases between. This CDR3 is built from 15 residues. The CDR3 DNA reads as TGTGCTAGTGGTTCGACCAGAGGCTCCTACAATGAGCAGTTCTTC. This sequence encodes CASGSTRGSYNEQFF.

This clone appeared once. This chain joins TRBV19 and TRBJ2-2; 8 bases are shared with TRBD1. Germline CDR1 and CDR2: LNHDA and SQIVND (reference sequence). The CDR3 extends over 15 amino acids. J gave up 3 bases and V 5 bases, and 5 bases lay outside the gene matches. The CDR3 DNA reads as TGTGCCAGTAGTGGACGACAGGGGCACACCGGGGAGCTGTTTTTT. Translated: CASSGRQGHTGELFF.

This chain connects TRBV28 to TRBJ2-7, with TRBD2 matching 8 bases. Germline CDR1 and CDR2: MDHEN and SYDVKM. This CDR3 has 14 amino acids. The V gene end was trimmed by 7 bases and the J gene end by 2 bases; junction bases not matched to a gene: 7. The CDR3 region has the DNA TGTGCCAGCACTTCAGCGGGAGCCCCCTACGAGCAGTACTTC. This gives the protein CASTSAGAPYEQYF.

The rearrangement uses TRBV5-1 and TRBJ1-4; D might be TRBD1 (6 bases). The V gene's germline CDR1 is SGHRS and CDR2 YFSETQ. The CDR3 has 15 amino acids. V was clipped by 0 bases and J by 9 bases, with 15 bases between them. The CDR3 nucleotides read TGCGCCAGCAGCTTGGGAAATCAGGGGAGTAAAAAACTGTTTTTT. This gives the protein CASSLGNQGSKKLFF.

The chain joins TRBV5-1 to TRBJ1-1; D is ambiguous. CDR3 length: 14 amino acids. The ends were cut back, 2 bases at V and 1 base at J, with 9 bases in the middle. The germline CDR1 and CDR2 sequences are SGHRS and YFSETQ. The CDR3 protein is CASSLYFRNTEAFF. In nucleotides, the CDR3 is TGCGCCAGCAGCTTATATTTCCGGAACACTGAAGCTTTCTTT.

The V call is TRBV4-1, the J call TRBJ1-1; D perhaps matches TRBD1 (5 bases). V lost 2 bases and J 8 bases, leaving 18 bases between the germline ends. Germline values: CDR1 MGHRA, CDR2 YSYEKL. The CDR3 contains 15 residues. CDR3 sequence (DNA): TGCGCCAGCAGCCAACGCCGGGGGAACCGGACCGAAGCTTTCTTT. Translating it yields CASSQRRGNRTEAFF.

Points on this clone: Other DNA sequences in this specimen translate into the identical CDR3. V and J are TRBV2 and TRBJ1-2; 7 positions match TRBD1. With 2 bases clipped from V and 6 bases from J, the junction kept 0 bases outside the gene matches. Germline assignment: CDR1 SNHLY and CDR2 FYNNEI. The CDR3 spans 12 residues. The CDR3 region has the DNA TGTGCCAGCAGTGAAACAGGGGATGGCTACACCTTC. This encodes CASSETGDGYTF.

CDR3: CASSTPLYRDRNTEAFF. CDR3 DNA sequence: TGTGCCAGTAGTACCCCCCTGTACCGGGACAGGAACACTGAAGCTTTCTTT. The chain recombines TRBV19 with TRBJ1-1; 7 nucleotides line up with TRBD1. V lost 4 bases to trimming and J lost 1 base; unmatched junction nucleotides: 12. Germline V gene data show CDR1 as LNHDA and CDR2 as SQIVND (reference sequence). This CDR3 has 17 amino acids.

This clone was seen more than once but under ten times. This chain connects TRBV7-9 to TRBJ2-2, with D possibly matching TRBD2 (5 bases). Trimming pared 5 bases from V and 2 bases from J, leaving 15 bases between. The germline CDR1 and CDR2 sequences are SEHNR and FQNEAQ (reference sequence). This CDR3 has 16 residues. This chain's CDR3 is CASSHPGSVNTGELFF. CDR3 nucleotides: TGTGCCAGCAGCCATCCGGGAAGTGTAAACACCGGGGAGCTGTTTTTT.

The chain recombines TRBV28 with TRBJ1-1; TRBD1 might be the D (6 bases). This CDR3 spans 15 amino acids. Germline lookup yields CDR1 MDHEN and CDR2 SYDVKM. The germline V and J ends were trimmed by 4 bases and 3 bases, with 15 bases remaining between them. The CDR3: CASSWGTRGYTEAFF. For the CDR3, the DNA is TGTGCCAGCAGTTGGGGGACAAGGGGGTACACTGAAGCTTTCTTT.

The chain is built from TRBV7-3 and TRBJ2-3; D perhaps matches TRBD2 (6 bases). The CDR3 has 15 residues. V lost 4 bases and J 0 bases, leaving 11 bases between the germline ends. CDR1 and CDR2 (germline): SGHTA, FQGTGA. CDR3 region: CASSSGLLSTDTQYF. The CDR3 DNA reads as TGTGCCAGCAGCTCCGGACTACTCAGCACAGATACGCAGTATTTT.

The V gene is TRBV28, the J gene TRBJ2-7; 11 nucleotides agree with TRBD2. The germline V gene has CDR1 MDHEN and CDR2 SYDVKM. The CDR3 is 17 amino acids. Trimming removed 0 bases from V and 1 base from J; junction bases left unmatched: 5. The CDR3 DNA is TGTGCCAGCAGTTTATGGGGACTAGCGGAGAAATCCTACGAGCAGTACTTC. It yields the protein CASSLWGLAEKSYEQYF. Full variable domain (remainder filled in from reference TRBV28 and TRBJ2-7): DVKVTQSSRYLVKRTGEKVFLECVQDMDHENMFWYRQDPGLGLRLIYFSYDVKMKEKGDIPEGYSVSREKKERFSLILESASTNQTSMYLCASSLWGLAEKSYEQYFGPGTRLTVT.

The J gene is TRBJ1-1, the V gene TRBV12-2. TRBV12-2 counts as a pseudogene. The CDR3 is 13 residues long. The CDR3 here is CARLVAENTEAFF. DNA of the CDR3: TGTGCACGACTTGTGGCAGAGAACACTGAAGCTTTCTTT.